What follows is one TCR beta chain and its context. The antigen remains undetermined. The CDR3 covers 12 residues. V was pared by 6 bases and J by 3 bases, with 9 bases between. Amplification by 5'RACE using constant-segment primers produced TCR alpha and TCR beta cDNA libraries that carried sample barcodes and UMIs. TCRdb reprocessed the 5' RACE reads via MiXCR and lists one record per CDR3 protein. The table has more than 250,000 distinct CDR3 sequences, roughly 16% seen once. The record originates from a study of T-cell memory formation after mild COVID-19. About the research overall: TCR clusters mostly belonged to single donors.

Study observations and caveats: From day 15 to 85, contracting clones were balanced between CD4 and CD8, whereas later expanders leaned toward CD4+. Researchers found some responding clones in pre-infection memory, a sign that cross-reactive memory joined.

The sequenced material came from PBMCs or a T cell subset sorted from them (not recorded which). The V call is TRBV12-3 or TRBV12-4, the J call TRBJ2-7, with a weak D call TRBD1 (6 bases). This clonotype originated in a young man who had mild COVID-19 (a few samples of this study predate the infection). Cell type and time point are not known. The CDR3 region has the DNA TGTGCCAGCAGCCAGGGGTACTACGAGCAGTACTTC. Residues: CASSQGYYEQYF.